A single sample is the source of the 25 T cell receptor beta chains below, sequenced in a study of T cells in Graves' hyperthyroidism and ophthalmopathy. Amplified TCR beta CDR3 regions came from RNA transcripts. Carried out on the TCR CDR3, a first-round RT-PCR used the HTBI primer set. MiXCR was run by TCRdb on the multiplex PCR reads, yielding one entry per CDR3 protein. The table lists a few hundred thousand distinct CDR3 sequences, 14% of them singletons. Sequences were obtained from blood. These receptors all stem from a woman aged 40 to 55 with Graves' hyperthyroidism.

The chain combines TRBV11-2 with TRBJ2-1; D is ambiguous. Germline-derived CDR1 and CDR2 are SGHAT and FQNNGV. The germline V and J ends were trimmed by 1 base and 3 bases, with 7 bases remaining between them. The CDR3 has 14 residues. CDR3 coding DNA: TGTGCCAGCAGCTTAGTCTGTTTCTACAATGAGCAGTTCTTC. It is translated as CASSLVCFYNEQFF.

This clonotype has a count of ten or more. The rearrangement joins TRBV12-3 or TRBV12-4 to TRBJ2-1; no reliable D call. This CDR3 has 17 residues. V gave up 3 bases and J gave up 3 bases, with 18 bases separating them. The CDR3 region is CASSLEWLDKNYNEQFF. DNA for the CDR3: TGTGCCAGCAGTTTGGAGTGGCTAGACAAGAACTACAATGAGCAGTTCTTC.

This clonotype was detected ten times or more. V is TRBV11-3 and J is TRBJ2-3, with TRBD2 identical over 9 bases. Germline V CDR1 and CDR2: SGHNT, YENEEA. With V trimmed by 6 bases and J by 6 bases, 16 bases remained unmatched. CDR3 size: 17 residues. CDR3 nucleotides: TGTGCCAGCAGTCCTAGCGGGGTTTTTCCCACTTCGGATACGCAGTATTTT. It translates to CASSPSGVFPTSDTQYF.

The table lists this clonotype with many counts. The gene calls are TRBV10-3 and TRBJ2-3; TRBD2 matches 7 bases. The CDR3 consists of 15 residues. Trimming took 4 bases from V and 2 from J; bases not matched to a gene: 6. Per germline, CDR1 ENHRY and CDR2 SYGVKD. This CDR3 is CAISAGREHTDTQYF. CDR3 bases: TGTGCCATCAGTGCGGGGCGGGAGCACACAGATACGCAGTATTTT.

This clonotype showed up just a few times. The chain is built from TRBV5-4 and TRBJ2-1; D is perhaps TRBD2 (5 bases). CDR1 is SGHNT and CDR2 is YYREEE in the germline V gene (reference sequence). V was clipped by 5 bases and J by 9 bases, with 12 bases between them. The CDR3 is 12 residues long. The CDR3 region has the DNA TGTGCCAGCAGTTGGACTGGAGGTGAGCAGTTCTTC. Translation: CASSWTGGEQFF.

This clonotype was counted many times. The CDR3 bases are TGTGCCAGCTCACCGGCGGGAGGGGAGACCCAGTACTTC. This sequence encodes CASSPAGGETQYF. The chain carries TRBV18 and TRBJ2-5; 9 bases line up with TRBD2. The V gene's germline CDR1 is KGHSH and CDR2 LQKENI. The V segment lost 3 bases and the J segment 5 bases; nucleotides outside the gene matches: 1. The CDR3 has 13 amino acids.

The gene calls are TRBV19 and TRBJ2-3; possible D gene TRBD1, 5 bases. Germline V gene lookup returns CDR1 LNHDA and CDR2 SQIVND (reference sequence). CDR3 length: 14 residues. Trimming cost V 3 bases and J 2 bases, with 9 bases left between them. CDR3: CASSITGHTDTQYF. CDR3 in DNA: TGTGCCAGTAGTATCACAGGTCACACAGATACGCAGTATTTT.

There are many counts of this clonotype. This chain uses TRBV30 with TRBJ2-2, with 13 bases fitting TRBD2. The germline V gene has CDR1 GTSNPN and CDR2 SVGIG (reference sequence). Germline trimming cut 4 bases from V and 2 bases from J; bases unmatched to any gene: 1. The CDR3 length is 15 residues. Here the CDR3 DNA reads TGTGCCTGGATGGGACTAGCGGGAAACACCGGGGAGCTGTTTTTT. This sequence encodes CAWMGLAGNTGELFF.

This clonotype came up many times. The V gene is TRBV3-1, the J gene TRBJ2-4, with 9 positions matching TRBD1. The CDR3 runs to 16 residues. J lost 6 bases, V lost 5 bases, and 11 bases had no gene match. The germline V gene has CDR1 LGHDT and CDR2 YNNKEL (reference sequence). The CDR3 region has the DNA TGTGCCAGCAGCACCACAGGGGGCGCCGTTAGAAACATTCAGTACTTC. It specifies CASSTTGGAVRNIQYF.

This sequence joins TRBV19 and TRBJ1-6; possibly TRBD1 for D (5 bases). Germline CDR1 reads LNHDA; CDR2 reads SQIVND (reference sequence). The germline V and J ends were trimmed by 5 bases and 5 bases, with 10 bases remaining between them. The CDR3 contains 14 residues. DNA of the CDR3: TGTGCCAGTAGTCGGGGACCGAATAATTCACCCCTCCACTTT. It yields the protein CASSRGPNNSPLHF.

This clonotype was observed at least ten times. This sequence joins TRBV11-2 and TRBJ2-7; 12 nucleotides match TRBD2. The CDR3 loop spans 15 amino acids. Germline loops: CDR1 SGHAT, CDR2 FQNNGV. V trimming: 5 bases; J trimming: 3 bases; junction bases outside the gene matches: 5. The CDR3 loop reads CASSQPTSGGYEQYF. Written as DNA, the CDR3 is TGTGCCAGCAGCCAACCGACTAGCGGGGGCTACGAGCAGTACTTC.

This clonotype turned up a few times. V is TRBV2 and J is TRBJ1-2; no definite D call. Trimming pared 3 bases from V and 3 bases from J, leaving 11 bases between. The CDR3 is 14 residues long. The V gene's germline CDR1 is SNHLY and CDR2 FYNNEI. This CDR3 is CASSEDPQYYGYTF. The CDR3 region has the DNA TGTGCCAGCAGTGAGGACCCGCAGTACTATGGCTACACCTTC.

This clonotype was counted many times. The chain recombines TRBV11-2 with TRBJ2-3; D might be TRBD1 (6 bases). The V end was cut by 4 bases, the J end by 6 bases, with 17 bases between. CDR1 is SGHAT, CDR2 FQNNGV, per germline. The CDR3 covers 15 residues. This chain's CDR3 is CASSSSNDRTDTQYF. The CDR3 region has the DNA TGTGCCAGCAGCTCCAGCAACGACAGGACCGATACGCAGTATTTT. Variable domain in full (rest from reference TRBV11-2 and TRBJ2-3): EAGVAQSPRYKIIEKRQSVAFWCNPISGHATLYWYQQILGQGPKLLIQFQNNGVVDDSQLPKDRFSAERLKGVDSTLKIQPAKLEDSAVYLCASSSSNDRTDTQYFGPGTRLTVL.

The chain couples TRBV27 to TRBJ2-1; tentative D call: TRBD2 (6 bases). The V and J ends lost 4 bases and 4 bases respectively, with 11 bases between them. The CDR3 length is 14 residues. The germline CDR1 and CDR2 sequences are MNHEY and SMNVEV (reference sequence). CDR3 sequence: CASSSQTRYNEQFF. The CDR3 DNA sequence: TGTGCCAGCAGTTCCCAGACTAGGTACAATGAGCAGTTCTTC.

This clonotype was detected only a few times. The rearrangement uses TRBV9 and TRBJ1-1; D is unclear. This CDR3 has 13 amino acids. Trimming left V 3 bases short and J 1 base short, with 7 bases between. Germline CDR1 reads SGDLS; CDR2 reads YYNGEE. CDR3 in DNA: TGTGCCAGCAGCGCCGACTCGAACACTGAAGCTTTCTTT. It specifies CASSADSNTEAFF. The whole variable domain, remainder taken from reference TRBV9 and TRBJ1-1, is DSGVTQTPKHLITATGQRVTLRCSPRSGDLSVYWYQQSLDQGLQFLIQYYNGEERAKGNILERFSAQQFPDLHSELNLSSLELGDSALYFCASSADSNTEAFFGQGTRLTVV.

The chain recombines TRBV20-1 with TRBJ2-1; weak D call: TRBD2 (6 bases). CDR3 length: 16 residues. V was trimmed by 0 bases and J by 9 bases, leaving 21 bases between them. Germline assignment: CDR1 DFQATT and CDR2 SNEGSKA (reference sequence). CDR3 sequence reads: CSARDAAGGGSGEQFF. The CDR3 DNA sequence: TGCAGTGCTAGAGACGCGGCGGGTGGGGGGTCGGGTGAGCAGTTCTTC.

A few counts support this clonotype. A far more abundant clone sits one base away, making this likely a read error. This rearrangement joins TRBV28 to TRBJ2-7; D is undetermined. This CDR3 is 11 amino acids long. Germline CDR1 reads MDHEN; CDR2 reads SYDVKM. V lost 7 bases to trimming and J lost 3 bases, with 7 bases between them. CDR3 nucleotides: TGTGCCAGCACCCAAAACTACGAGCAGTACTTC. Translation gives CASTQNYEQYF.

CDR3 coding DNA: TGTGCCAGCAGCCCTAGGAAGGGGGCGGGAGGCTACGAGCAGTACTTC. This codes for CASSPRKGAGGYEQYF. The chain recombines TRBV6-2 or TRBV6-3 with TRBJ2-7; maybe TRBD2 (8 bases). The CDR3 length is 16 residues. Deletions cut 6 bases from V and 3 bases from J, with 21 bases between. In germline, CDR1 is MNHEY, CDR2 SVGEGT.

This clonotype was counted ten times or more. The CDR3, as DNA: TGCAGTGCTAAGCTCCGGGCCGATGAGCAGTTCTTC. This encodes CSAKLRADEQFF. V and J are TRBV20-1 and TRBJ2-1; no firm D call. The CDR3 totals 12 residues. In germline, CDR1 is DFQATT, CDR2 SNEGSKA (reference sequence). The V and J ends lost 4 bases and 8 bases respectively, with 12 bases between them.

This clonotype was detected ten times or more. V usage is TRBV14 and J usage is TRBJ2-1, with D unclear. Germline-derived CDR1 and CDR2 are SGHDN and FVKESK. This CDR3 contains 15 residues. The ends were cut back, 3 bases at V and 4 bases at J, with 13 bases in the middle. The CDR3 nucleotides are TGTGCCAGCAGCCAGGGGTGGCTGGAGTACAATGAGCAGTTCTTC. It translates to CASSQGWLEYNEQFF.

This clonotype was counted ten times or more. The chain joins TRBV7-2 to TRBJ2-7, with unresolved D. The CDR3 consists of 16 residues. CDR1 SGHTA and CDR2 FQGNSA come from the germline V gene. V shed 0 bases and J shed 5 bases, with 17 bases lying between them. The CDR3 is CASSLAGWSYSHEQYF. The CDR3 DNA is TGTGCCAGCAGCTTAGCAGGCTGGTCGTATAGCCACGAGCAGTACTTC.

This clonotype was seen a few times. The chain carries TRBV7-6 and TRBJ2-1; D is perhaps TRBD1 (5 bases). The CDR3 has 14 residues. V was clipped by 4 bases and J by 4 bases, with 11 bases between them. CDR1 is SGHVS and CDR2 is FNYEAQ in the germline V gene. CDR3 bases: TGTGCCAGCAGCTCCAGGACACCTTACAATGAGCAGTTCTTC. It encodes CASSSRTPYNEQFF.

This clonotype was recorded a few times. The chain has TRBV20-1 and TRBJ2-1, with 11 bases lining up with TRBD2. The CDR3 totals 16 residues. Germline loops: CDR1 DFQATT, CDR2 SNEGSKA (reference sequence). Trimming cost V 0 bases and J 10 bases; bases outside gene matches: 11. CDR3 sequence (DNA): TGCAGTGCTAGAGACCCTAGCGGGGGGAAGGATATGGAGCAGTTCTTC. This encodes CSARDPSGGKDMEQFF.

This clonotype was seen a handful of times. The rearrangement uses TRBV2 and TRBJ1-5, with 7 bases aligning to TRBD1. Per the germline V gene, CDR1 is SNHLY and CDR2 is FYNNEI. The V segment lost 9 bases and the J segment 0 bases; nucleotides outside the gene matches: 5. The CDR3 totals 14 residues. The CDR3 is CASTRGDSNQPQHF. As DNA, the CDR3 is TGTGCCAGTACCAGGGGGGATAGCAATCAGCCCCAGCATTTT.

Many counts were recorded for this clonotype. The V call is TRBV29-1, the J call TRBJ2-7; D is possibly TRBD1 or TRBD2 (6 bases each). The ends were cut back, 2 bases at V and 4 bases at J, with 12 bases in the middle. The CDR3 is 13 amino acids. Germline loops: CDR1 SQVTM, CDR2 ANQGSEA. CDR3 region: CSVEKGGGYEQYF. The CDR3 DNA is TGCAGCGTTGAAAAGGGGGGCGGATACGAGCAGTACTTC.